The TCR beta chain under discussion was sequenced for a study of blood T cells in healthy people across ages. On this clonotype: One base away lies a much larger clone, so this may be a sequencing read error.

Trimming left V 6 bases short and J 3 bases short, with 21 bases between. The CDR3 is 16 residues long. Germline lookup yields CDR1 DFQATT and CDR2 SNEGSKA (reference sequence). The authors ran a second PCR of roughly 6 to 11 cycles using a sample-barcoded 5' primer and a J-beta primer mix. In TCRdb, the 5' RACE reads were re-called with MiXCR into one record per CDR3 protein. The profile shows some 890,000 distinct CDR3 sequences, just under 30% of them singletons. The same data also went into a second study, on T cells of mothers and their children.

The clonotype comes from a woman aged 40-49 years in good health. Sequenced material: blood. The V and J genes are TRBV20-1 and TRBJ2-1; D possibly corresponds to TRBD2 (5 bases). CDR3 in amino acids: CSAKDALAIDYNEQFF. Here the CDR3 DNA reads TGCAGTGCGAAGGACGCCCTAGCCATCGACTACAATGAGCAGTTCTTC.